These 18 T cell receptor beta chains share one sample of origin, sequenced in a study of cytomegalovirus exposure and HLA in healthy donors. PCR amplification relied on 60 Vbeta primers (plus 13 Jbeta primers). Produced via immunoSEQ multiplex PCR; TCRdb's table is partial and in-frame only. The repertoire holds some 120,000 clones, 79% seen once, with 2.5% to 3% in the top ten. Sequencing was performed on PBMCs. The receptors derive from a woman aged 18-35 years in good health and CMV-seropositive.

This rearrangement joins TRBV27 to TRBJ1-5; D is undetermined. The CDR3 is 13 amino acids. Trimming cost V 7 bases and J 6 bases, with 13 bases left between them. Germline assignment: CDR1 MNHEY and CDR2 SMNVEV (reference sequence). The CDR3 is CASTRGRGQPQHF. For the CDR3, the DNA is TGTGCCAGCACGCGAGGGAGAGGTCAGCCCCAGCATTTT.

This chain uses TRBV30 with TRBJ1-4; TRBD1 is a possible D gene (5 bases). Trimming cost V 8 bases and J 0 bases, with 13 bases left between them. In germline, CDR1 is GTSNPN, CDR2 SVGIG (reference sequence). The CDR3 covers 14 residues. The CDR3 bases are TGTGCCAGAAGCGACAGAGCAACTAATGAAAAACTGTTTTTT. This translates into CARSDRATNEKLFF.

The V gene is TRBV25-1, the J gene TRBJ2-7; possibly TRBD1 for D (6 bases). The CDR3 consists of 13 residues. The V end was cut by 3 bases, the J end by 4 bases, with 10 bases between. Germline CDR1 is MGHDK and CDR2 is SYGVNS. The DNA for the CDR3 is TGTGCCAGCAGTGACCAGACAGGTTACGAGCAGTACTTC. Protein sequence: CASSDQTGYEQYF.

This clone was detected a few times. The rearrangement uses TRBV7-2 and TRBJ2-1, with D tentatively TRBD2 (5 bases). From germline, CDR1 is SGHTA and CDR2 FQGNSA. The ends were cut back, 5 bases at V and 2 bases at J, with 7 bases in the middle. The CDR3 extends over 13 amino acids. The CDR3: CASSPGTYNEQFF. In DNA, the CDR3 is TGTGCCAGCAGCCCCGGGACCTACAATGAGCAGTTCTTC.

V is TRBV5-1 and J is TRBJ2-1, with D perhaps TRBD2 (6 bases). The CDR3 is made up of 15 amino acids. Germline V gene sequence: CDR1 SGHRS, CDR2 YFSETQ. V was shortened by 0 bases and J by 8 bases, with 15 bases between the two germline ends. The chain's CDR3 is CASSLDGGRSDEQFF. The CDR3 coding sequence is TGCGCCAGCAGCTTGGACGGAGGGAGAAGCGATGAGCAGTTCTTC.

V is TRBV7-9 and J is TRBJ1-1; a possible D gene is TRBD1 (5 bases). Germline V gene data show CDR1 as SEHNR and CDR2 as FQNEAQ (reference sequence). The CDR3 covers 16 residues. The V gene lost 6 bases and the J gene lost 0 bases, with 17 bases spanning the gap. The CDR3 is CASRVDSVFMNTEAFF. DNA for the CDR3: TGTGCCAGCAGAGTCGACAGCGTGTTCATGAACACTGAAGCTTTCTTT. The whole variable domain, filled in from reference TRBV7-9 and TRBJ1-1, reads DTGVSQNPRHKITKRGQNVTFRCDPISEHNRLYWYRQTLGQGPEFLTYFQNEAQLEKSRLLSDRFSAERPKGSFSTLEIQRTEQGDSAMYLCASRVDSVFMNTEAFFGQGTRLTVV.

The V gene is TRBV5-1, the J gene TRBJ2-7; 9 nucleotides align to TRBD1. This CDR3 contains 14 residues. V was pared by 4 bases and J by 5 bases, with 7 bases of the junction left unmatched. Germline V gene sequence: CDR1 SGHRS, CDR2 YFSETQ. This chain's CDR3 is CASSDPGQGDEQYF. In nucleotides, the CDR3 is TGCGCCAGCAGCGATCCGGGACAGGGAGACGAGCAGTACTTC.

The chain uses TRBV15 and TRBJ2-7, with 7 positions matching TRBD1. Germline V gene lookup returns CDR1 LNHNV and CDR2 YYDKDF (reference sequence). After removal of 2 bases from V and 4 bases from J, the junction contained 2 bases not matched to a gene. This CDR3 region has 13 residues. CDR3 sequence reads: CATSRQQGYEQYF. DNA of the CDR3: TGTGCCACCAGCAGACAACAGGGGTACGAGCAGTACTTC.

The CDR3 spells CASSLVGTELNSPLHF. The DNA for the CDR3 is TGTGCCAGCAGCTTAGTGGGGACAGAACTTAATTCACCCCTCCACTTT. The chain links TRBV7-9 to TRBJ1-6; TRBD1 agrees at 7 bases. CDR1 is SEHNR, CDR2 FQNEAQ, per germline (reference sequence). The V gene end was trimmed by 1 base and the J gene end by 6 bases; junction bases not matched to a gene: 6. The CDR3 runs 16 residues.

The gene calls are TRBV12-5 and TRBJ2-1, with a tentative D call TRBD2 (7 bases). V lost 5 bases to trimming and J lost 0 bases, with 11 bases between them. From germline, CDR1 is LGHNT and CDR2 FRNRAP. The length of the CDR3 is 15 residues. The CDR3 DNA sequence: TGTGCTAGTGGTCCCCGGGGGGCCTCCTACAATGAGCAGTTCTTC. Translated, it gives CASGPRGASYNEQFF.

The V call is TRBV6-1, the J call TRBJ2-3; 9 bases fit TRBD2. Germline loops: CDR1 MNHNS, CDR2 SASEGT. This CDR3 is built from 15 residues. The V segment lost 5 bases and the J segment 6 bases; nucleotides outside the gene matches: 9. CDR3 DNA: TGTGCCAGCAGTCGGCGGGAGGGGCCGCGGGATACGCAGTATTTT. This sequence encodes CASSRREGPRDTQYF.

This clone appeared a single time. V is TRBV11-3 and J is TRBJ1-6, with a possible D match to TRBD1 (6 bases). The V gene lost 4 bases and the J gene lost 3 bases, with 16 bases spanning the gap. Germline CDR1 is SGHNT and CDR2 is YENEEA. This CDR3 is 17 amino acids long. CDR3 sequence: CASSSQGTHVYNSPLHF. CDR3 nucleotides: TGTGCCAGCAGCTCCCAGGGGACGCACGTCTATAATTCACCCCTCCACTTT.

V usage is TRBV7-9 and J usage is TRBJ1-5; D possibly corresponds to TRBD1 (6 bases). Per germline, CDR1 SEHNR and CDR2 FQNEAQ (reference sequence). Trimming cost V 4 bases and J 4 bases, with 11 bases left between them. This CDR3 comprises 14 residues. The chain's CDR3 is CASSSTGFNQPQHF. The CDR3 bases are TGTGCCAGCAGCTCCACAGGGTTTAATCAGCCCCAGCATTTT. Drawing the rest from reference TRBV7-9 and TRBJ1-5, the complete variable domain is DTGVSQNPRHKITKRGQNVTFRCDPISEHNRLYWYRQTLGQGPEFLTYFQNEAQLEKSRLLSDRFSAERPKGSFSTLEIQRTEQGDSAMYLCASSSTGFNQPQHFGDGTRLSIL.

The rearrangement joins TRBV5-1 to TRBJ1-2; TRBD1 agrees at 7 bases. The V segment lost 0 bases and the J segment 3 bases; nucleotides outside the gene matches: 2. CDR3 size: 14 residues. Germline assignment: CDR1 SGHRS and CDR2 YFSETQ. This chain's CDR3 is CASSLGQGDYGYTF. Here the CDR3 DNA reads TGCGCCAGCAGCTTGGGACAGGGAGACTATGGCTACACCTTC.

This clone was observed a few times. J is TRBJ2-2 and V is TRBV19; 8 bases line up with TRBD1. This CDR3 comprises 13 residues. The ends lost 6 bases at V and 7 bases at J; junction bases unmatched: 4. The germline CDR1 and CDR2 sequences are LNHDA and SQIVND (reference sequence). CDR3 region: CASRDREVGELFF. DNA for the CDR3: TGTGCCAGTAGGGACAGGGAGGTCGGGGAGCTGTTTTTT.

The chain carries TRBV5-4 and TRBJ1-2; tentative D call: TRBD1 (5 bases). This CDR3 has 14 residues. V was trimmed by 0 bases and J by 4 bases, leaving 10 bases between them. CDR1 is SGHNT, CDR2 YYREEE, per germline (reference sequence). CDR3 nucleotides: TGTGCCAGCAGCTTGGGACAGCGCGCCTATGGCTACACCTTC. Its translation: CASSLGQRAYGYTF.

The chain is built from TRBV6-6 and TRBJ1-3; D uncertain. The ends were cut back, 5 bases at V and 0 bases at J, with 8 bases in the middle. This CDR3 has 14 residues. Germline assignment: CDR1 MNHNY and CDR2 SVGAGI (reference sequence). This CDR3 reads CASSQRSSGNTIYF. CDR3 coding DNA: TGTGCCAGCAGTCAAAGGAGCTCTGGAAACACCATATATTTT.

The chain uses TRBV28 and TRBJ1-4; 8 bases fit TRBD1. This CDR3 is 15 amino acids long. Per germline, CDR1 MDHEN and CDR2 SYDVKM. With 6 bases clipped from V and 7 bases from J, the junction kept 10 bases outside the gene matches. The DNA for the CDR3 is TGTGCCAGCAGCCCAACGACAGGGGCAGGTGAAAAACTGTTTTTT. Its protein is CASSPTTGAGEKLFF. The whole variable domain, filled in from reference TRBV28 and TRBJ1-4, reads DVKVTQSSRYLVKRTGEKVFLECVQDMDHENMFWYRQDPGLGLRLIYFSYDVKMKEKGDIPEGYSVSREKKERFSLILESASTNQTSMYLCASSPTTGAGEKLFFGSGTQLSVL.